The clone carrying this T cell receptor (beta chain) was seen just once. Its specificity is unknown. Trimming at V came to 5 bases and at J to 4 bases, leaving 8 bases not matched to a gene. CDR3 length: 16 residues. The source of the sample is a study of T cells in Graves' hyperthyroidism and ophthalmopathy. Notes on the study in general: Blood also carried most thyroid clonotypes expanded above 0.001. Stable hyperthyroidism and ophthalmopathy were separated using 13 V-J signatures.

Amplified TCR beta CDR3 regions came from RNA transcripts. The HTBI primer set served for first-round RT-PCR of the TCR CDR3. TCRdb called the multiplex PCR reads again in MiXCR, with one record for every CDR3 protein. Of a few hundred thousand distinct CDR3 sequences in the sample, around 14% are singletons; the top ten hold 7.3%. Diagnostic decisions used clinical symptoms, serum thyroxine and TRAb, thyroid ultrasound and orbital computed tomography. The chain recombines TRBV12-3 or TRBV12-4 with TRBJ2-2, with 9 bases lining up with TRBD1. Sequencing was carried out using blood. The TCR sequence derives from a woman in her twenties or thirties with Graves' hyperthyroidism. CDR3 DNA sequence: TGTGCCAGCAGTCGGGGACAGGGCCATTCCACCGGGGAGCTGTTTTTT. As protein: CASSRGQGHSTGELFF.